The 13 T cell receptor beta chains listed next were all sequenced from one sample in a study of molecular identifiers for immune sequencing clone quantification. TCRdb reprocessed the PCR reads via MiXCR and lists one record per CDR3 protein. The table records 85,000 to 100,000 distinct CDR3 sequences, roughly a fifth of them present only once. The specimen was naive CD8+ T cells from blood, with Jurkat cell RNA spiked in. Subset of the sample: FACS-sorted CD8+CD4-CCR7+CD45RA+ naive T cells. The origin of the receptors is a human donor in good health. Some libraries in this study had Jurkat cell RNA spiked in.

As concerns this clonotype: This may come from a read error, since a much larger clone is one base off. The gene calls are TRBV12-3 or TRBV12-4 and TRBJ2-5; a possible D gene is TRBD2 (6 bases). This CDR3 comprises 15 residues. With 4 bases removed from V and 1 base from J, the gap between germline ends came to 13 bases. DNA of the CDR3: TGTGCCAGCAGTTCAGTGGGGGGTGGCCAAGAGACCCAGTACTTC. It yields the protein CASSSVGGGQETQYF.

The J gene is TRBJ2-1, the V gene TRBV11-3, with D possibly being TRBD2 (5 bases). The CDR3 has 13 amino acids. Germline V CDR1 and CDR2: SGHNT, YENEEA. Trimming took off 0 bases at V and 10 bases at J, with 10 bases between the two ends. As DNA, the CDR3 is TGTGCCAGCAGCTTAGATCGGGGAGACGAGCAGTTCTTC. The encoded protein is CASSLDRGDEQFF.

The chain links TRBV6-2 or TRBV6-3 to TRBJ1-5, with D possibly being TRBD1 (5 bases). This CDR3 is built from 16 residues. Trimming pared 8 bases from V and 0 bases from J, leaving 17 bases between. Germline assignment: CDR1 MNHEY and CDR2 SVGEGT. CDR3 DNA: TGTGCCAGCGCCGACCTCAGAGGGGCTAGCAATCAGCCCCAGCATTTT. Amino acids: CASADLRGASNQPQHF.

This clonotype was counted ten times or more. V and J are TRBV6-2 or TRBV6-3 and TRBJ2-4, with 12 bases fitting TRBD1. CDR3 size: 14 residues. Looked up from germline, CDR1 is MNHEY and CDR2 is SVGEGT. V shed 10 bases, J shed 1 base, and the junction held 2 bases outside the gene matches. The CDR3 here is CATGQGAAKNIQYF. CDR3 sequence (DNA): TGTGCCACGGGACAGGGGGCTGCCAAAAACATTCAGTACTTC.

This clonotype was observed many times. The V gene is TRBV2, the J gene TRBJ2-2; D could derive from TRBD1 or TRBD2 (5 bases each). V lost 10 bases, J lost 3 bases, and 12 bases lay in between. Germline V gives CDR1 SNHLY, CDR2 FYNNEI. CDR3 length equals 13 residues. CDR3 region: CATERGDTGELFF. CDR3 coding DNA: TGTGCCACCGAAAGAGGGGACACCGGGGAGCTGTTTTTT.

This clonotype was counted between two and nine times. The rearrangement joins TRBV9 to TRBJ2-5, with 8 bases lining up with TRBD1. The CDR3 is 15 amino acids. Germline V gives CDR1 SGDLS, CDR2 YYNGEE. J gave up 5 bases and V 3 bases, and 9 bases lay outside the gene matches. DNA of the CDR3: TGTGCCAGCAGCGGACGGACAGGGAACTCGGAGACCCAGTACTTC. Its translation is CASSGRTGNSETQYF.

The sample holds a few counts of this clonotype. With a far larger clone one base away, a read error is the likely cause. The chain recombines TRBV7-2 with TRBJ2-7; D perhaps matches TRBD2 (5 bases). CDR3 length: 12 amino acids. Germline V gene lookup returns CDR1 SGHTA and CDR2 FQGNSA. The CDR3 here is CASGLGGYEQYF. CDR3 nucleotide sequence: TGTGCCAGCGGCTTAGGCGGGTACGAGCAGTACTTC.

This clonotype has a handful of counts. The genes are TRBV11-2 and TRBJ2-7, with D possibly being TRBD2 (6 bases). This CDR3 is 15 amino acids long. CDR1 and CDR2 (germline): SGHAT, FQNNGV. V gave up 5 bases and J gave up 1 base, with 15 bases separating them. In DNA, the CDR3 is TGTGCCAGCAGCCCCGGAGGGCTTGGGTCCTACGAGCAGTACTTC. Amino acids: CASSPGGLGSYEQYF.

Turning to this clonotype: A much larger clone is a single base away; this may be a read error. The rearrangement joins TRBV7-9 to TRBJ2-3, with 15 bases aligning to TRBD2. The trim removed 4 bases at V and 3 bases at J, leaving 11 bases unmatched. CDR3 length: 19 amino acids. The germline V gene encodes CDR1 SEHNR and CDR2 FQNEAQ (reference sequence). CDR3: CASSSYRTSGREATDTQYF. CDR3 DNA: TGTGCCAGCAGCTCCTACCGGACTAGCGGGAGGGAGGCGACAGATACGCAGTATTTT.

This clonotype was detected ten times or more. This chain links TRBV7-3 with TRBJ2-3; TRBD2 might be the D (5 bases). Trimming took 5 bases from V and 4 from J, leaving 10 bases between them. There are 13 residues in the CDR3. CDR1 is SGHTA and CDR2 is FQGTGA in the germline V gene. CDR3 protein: CASSQLVADTQYF. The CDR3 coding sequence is TGTGCCAGCAGCCAACTAGTGGCAGATACGCAGTATTTT.

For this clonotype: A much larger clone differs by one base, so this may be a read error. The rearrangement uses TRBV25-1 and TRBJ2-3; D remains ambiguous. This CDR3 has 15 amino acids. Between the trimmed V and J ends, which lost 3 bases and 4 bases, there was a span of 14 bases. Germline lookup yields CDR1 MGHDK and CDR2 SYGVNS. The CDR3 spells CASSDAGLRPDTQYF. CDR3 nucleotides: TGTGCCAGCAGTGATGCCGGCCTTAGGCCAGATACGCAGTATTTT.

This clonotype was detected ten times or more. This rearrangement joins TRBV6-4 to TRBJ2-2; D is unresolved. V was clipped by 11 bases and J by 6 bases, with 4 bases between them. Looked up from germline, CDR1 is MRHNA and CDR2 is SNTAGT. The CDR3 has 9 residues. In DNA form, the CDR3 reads TGTGCCGTTGCCGGGGAGCTGTTTTTT. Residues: CAVAGELFF.

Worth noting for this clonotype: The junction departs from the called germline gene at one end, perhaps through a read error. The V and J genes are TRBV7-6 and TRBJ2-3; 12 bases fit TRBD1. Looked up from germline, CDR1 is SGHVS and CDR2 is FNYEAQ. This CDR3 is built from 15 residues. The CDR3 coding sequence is TGTGCCAGCAGCGGGGGGACAGGGGGCGCAGATGCGCAGTATTTT. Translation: CASSGGTGGADAQYF.